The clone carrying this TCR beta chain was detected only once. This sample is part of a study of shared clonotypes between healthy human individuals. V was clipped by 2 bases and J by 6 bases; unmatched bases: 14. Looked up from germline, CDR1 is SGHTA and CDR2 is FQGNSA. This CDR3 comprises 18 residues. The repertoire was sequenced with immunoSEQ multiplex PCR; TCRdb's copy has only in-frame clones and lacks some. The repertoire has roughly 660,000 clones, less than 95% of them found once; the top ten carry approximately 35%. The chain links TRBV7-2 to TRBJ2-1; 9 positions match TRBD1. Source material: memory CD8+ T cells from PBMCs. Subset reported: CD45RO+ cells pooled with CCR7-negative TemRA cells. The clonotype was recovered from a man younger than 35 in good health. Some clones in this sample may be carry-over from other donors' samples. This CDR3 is CASSLTSLRDRVGNEQFF. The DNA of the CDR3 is TGTGCCAGCAGCTTAACCTCCCTCCGGGACAGGGTCGGCAATGAGCAGTTCTTC.